Listed below are T cell receptor beta chains from one sample, sequenced in a study of blood T cell repertoires in COVID-19. This table comes from immunoSEQ multiplex PCR, and its TCRdb copy is limited to in-frame clones, with some not included. The table includes about 370,000 clones, about 90% detected once. Source material: peripheral blood. The source of these receptors is a woman aged 25 to 39 with COVID-19, enrolled during active disease. The CDR3 runs from the conserved cysteine through the conserved F or W. The D gene is left open where the match is weak. Some rows mark clone size as missing; the rest say once, few, many or name a class of expanded clone.

TRBD2 - TRBJ2-7 TRBV18 CASSPRGGTYEQYF TGTGCCAGCTCACCGCGGGGGGGGACCTACGAGCAGTACTTC
- few TRBJ2-5 TRBV12-3/TRBV12-4 CASSPRDWDTQYF TGTGCCAGCAGTCCCCGGGACTGGGACACCCAGTACTTC
- - TRBJ2-1 TRBV28 CASSLTGSHEQFF TGTGCCAGCAGTTTAACAGGAAGCCATGAGCAGTTCTTC
- - TRBJ2-7 TRBV5-6 CASSLVRDLRQYF TGTGCCAGCAGCTTGGTGCGGGACTTGCGGCAGTACTTC
- - TRBJ2-1 TRBV9 CASSVDSTSYNEQFF TGTGCCAGCAGCGTCGACTCGACCTCCTACAATGAGCAGTTCTTC
- - TRBJ2-4 TRBV27 CASSLDRALAKNIQYF TGTGCCAGCAGTTTGGACAGAGCCCTAGCCAAAAACATTCAGTACTTC
TRBD2 - TRBJ2-3 TRBV3-1/TRBV3-2 CASSHTVERGSALYF TGTGCCAGCAGCCATACCGTAGAGCGGGGCAGCGCACTGTATTTT
- - TRBJ1-6 TRBV10-3 CAISESGIALSNSPLHF TGTGCCATCAGTGAGTCCGGGATCGCCCTGTCGAATTCACCCCTCCACTTT
TRBD1 - TRBJ1-4 TRBV6-1 CASSERGTGRDVNEKLFF TGTGCCAGCAGTGAGCGAGGGACAGGGCGAGATGTTAATGAAAAACTGTTTTTT
TRBD2 few TRBJ2-1 TRBV7-9 CASSPWTSGYNEQFF TGTGCCAGCAGCCCATGGACTAGCGGTTACAATGAGCAGTTCTTC
- - TRBJ2-3 TRBV5-6 CASSLAWGLTDTQYF TGTGCCAGCAGCTTGGCGTGGGGCCTCACAGATACGCAGTATTTT
TRBD2 - TRBJ2-3 TRBV19 CASSIDSPTSGGLDTQYF TGTGCCAGTAGTATAGATTCCCCTACTAGCGGGGGGTTAGATACGCAGTATTTT
- - TRBJ2-6 TRBV5-3 CARSGGTVHSGANVLTF TGTGCCAGAAGCGGCGGGACAGTCCACTCTGGGGCCAACGTCCTGACTTTC
TRBD1 - TRBJ2-1 TRBV27 CASSHASPIGTVYNEQFF TGTGCCAGCAGCCACGCTAGCCCAATCGGGACAGTATACAATGAGCAGTTCTTC
TRBD1 - TRBJ1-1 TRBV5-1 CASSLVSTGVVEAFF TGCGCCAGCAGCTTGGTGTCGACAGGGGTTGTTGAAGCTTTCTTT
- - TRBJ2-1 TRBV6-2/TRBV6-3 CASSFMGGPLNEQFF TGTGCCAGCAGTTTCATGGGGGGGCCACTGAATGAGCAGTTCTTC
TRBD2 - TRBJ2-4 TRBV6-5 CASSRVAGGRNIQYF TGTGCCAGCAGTCGAGTAGCGGGAGGGCGCAACATTCAGTACTTC
TRBD1 - TRBJ2-5 TRBV5-1 CASSWGTGGDETQYF TGCGCCAGCAGCTGGGGGACAGGGGGCGATGAGACCCAGTACTTC
- - TRBJ1-5 TRBV6-5 CASSGRANQPQHF TGTGCCAGCAGCGGGAGGGCTAATCAGCCCCAGCATTTT
TRBD1 - TRBJ1-4 TRBV27 CASRWTGAGEKLFF TGTGCCAGCAGATGGACAGGGGCGGGTGAAAAACTGTTTTTT
- - TRBJ1-4 TRBV29-1 CSVVTREKLFF TGCAGCGTAGTTACGCGGGAAAAACTGTTTTTT
- - TRBJ2-1 TRBV6-2/TRBV6-3 CASSYSQLERNYNEQFF TGTGCCAGCAGTTACTCTCAGTTGGAGCGGAACTACAATGAGCAGTTCTTC
TRBD2 - TRBJ2-1 TRBV18 CASSPRLASGRVHEQFF TGTGCCAGCTCACCACGGCTGGCAAGCGGGAGAGTCCATGAGCAGTTCTTC
- - TRBJ1-1 TRBV12-5 CASAPAHASGNTEAFF TGTGCTAGTGCCCCAGCCCATGCAAGCGGTAACACTGAAGCTTTCTTT
- - TRBJ2-7 TRBV29-1 CSATRGQAYEQYF TGCAGCGCTACTCGAGGACAAGCCTACGAGCAGTACTTC
- - TRBJ2-1 TRBV4-1 CASSQEAGPNGEQFF TGCGCCAGCAGCCAAGAAGCGGGCCCGAACGGGGAGCAGTTCTTC
TRBD2 - TRBJ2-5 TRBV28 CASRPLGLAGTEYF TGTGCCAGCAGGCCCTTGGGACTAGCGGGTACTGAATACTTC
- - TRBJ1-2 TRBV27 CASSFSEAQPAGYTF TGTGCCAGCAGTTTCAGTGAGGCCCAGCCCGCTGGCTACACCTTC
TRBD1 - TRBJ1-4 TRBV15 CATSYRDRNEKLFF TGTGCCACCAGCTACCGGGACAGAAATGAAAAACTGTTTTTT
- - TRBJ2-5 TRBV27 CASSHPGVETQYF TGTGCCAGCAGTCATCCCGGGGTTGAGACCCAGTACTTC
TRBD1 - TRBJ1-1 TRBV5-1 CASSKSGTANTEAFF TGCGCCAGCAGCAAATCCGGGACAGCCAACACTGAAGCTTTCTTT
- once TRBJ1-1 TRBV10-3 CAISGGKAGGRGDTEAFF TGTGCCATCAGTGGGGGTAAGGCCGGGGGGCGCGGCGACACTGAAGCTTTCTTT
TRBD1 - TRBJ1-5 TRBV6-2/TRBV6-3 CASSSTDREDQPQHF TGTGCCAGCAGCTCGACCGACAGGGAGGATCAGCCCCAGCATTTT
TRBD2 - TRBJ2-1 TRBV9 CASSVSGRAIDEQFF TGTGCCAGCAGCGTTAGCGGGAGGGCCATAGATGAGCAGTTCTTC
TRBD1 - TRBJ1-1 TRBV27 CASSPSTGRVTEAFF TGTGCCAGCAGTCCGTCGACAGGGCGGGTCACTGAAGCTTTCTTT
TRBD1 - TRBJ1-2 TRBV27 CASRDTGGLGYTF TGTGCCAGCAGAGATACAGGGGGTTTGGGCTACACCTTC
- - TRBJ2-1 TRBV6-2/TRBV6-3 CASSRETESSYNEQFF TGTGCCAGCAGTCGTGAGACGGAGAGCTCCTACAATGAGCAGTTCTTC
- - TRBJ2-2 TRBV5-1 CASSLSTGELFF TGCGCCAGCAGCCTCAGCACCGGGGAGCTGTTTTTT
- - TRBJ2-7 TRBV28 CASSLPRTTGQYF TGTGCCAGCAGTTTACCCAGGACAACAGGGCAGTACTTC
TRBD1 - TRBJ1-5 TRBV5-5 CASSPDRAFNQPQHF TGTGCCAGCAGTCCTGACAGGGCCTTCAATCAGCCCCAGCATTTT
- - TRBJ2-3 TRBV13 CASSLGEGASTDTQYF TGTGCCAGCAGCTTAGGAGAAGGGGCTAGCACAGATACGCAGTATTTT